This entry lists 9 T cell receptor beta chains sequenced from one sample in a study of T cells in Graves' hyperthyroidism and ophthalmopathy. TCR beta CDR3 region amplification was performed from RNA transcripts. The HTBI primer set drove a first-round RT-PCR of the TCR CDR3. TCRdb used MiXCR to reprocess the multiplex PCR reads, holding one entry per CDR3 protein. The sample carries 380,000 or so distinct CDR3 sequences, about a fifth recorded once. Sequences were obtained from blood. These receptor sequences come from a woman aged 18-29 years with Graves' hyperthyroidism.

This clonotype has ten or more counts. CDR3 nucleotide sequence: TGTGCCAGCAGCTCGGGGATAGGGATGCCCTACGAGCAGTACTTC. It encodes CASSSGIGMPYEQYF. The V call is TRBV7-9, the J call TRBJ2-7, with D possibly being TRBD2 (5 bases). The CDR3 is 15 residues long. Between the trimmed V and J ends, which lost 4 bases and 2 bases, there was a span of 15 bases. The germline V gene has CDR1 SEHNR and CDR2 FQNEAQ (reference sequence).

This clonotype was detected ten times or more. V and J are TRBV6-5 and TRBJ2-5, with 8 nucleotides matching TRBD2. Germline CDR1 is MNHEY and CDR2 is SVGAGI. This CDR3 is built from 14 residues. The V and J ends lost 6 bases and 1 base, in that order; junction bases with no gene match: 4. In DNA, the CDR3 is TGTGCCAGCAGGCTAAGCGGGGGCCAAGAGACCCAGTACTTC. Amino acid sequence: CASRLSGGQETQYF.

The chain carries TRBV15 and TRBJ2-5; no clear D gene. V lost 3 bases to trimming and J lost 5 bases, with 7 bases between them. The germline gives CDR1 LNHNV, CDR2 YYDKDF (reference sequence). There are 12 residues in the CDR3. As DNA, the CDR3 is TGTGCCACCAGCAGGGGTACGGAGACCCAGTACTTC. Amino acids: CATSRGTETQYF.

This clonotype occurred many times. The chain joins TRBV9 to TRBJ1-2; 9 bases agree with TRBD1. CDR1 is SGDLS, CDR2 YYNGEE, per germline. The CDR3 spans 17 residues. Trimming took 7 bases from V and 2 from J; bases not matched to a gene: 15. The DNA of the CDR3 is TGTGCCAGCCAAGGGGGGACAGGGAATCGCGGAAACTATGGCTACACCTTC. This translates into CASQGGTGNRGNYGYTF.

The CDR3 bases are TGCGCCAGCAGGTCTGGGGCCGGGGAGCTGTTTTTT. Protein sequence: CASRSGAGELFF. V gene TRBV5-1 combines with J gene TRBJ2-2; D ambiguous. Between the trimmed V and J ends, which lost 5 bases and 6 bases, there was a span of 8 bases. The CDR3 length is 12 residues. CDR1 is SGHRS and CDR2 is YFSETQ in the germline V gene.

Ten or more counts support this clonotype. This sequence joins TRBV10-3 and TRBJ2-2; TRBD2 matches at 10 bases. Per the germline V gene, CDR1 is ENHRY and CDR2 is SYGVKD. The CDR3 loop spans 18 amino acids. V gave up 0 bases and J gave up 0 bases; unmatched junction bases: 4. For the CDR3, the DNA is TGTGCCATCAGTGAGTCTTACGGACTAGCGGCGAACACCGGGGAGCTGTTTTTT. Translated: CAISESYGLAANTGELFF.

In its sample, this clonotype was seen many times. The chain joins TRBV12-3 or TRBV12-4 to TRBJ2-7; D tentatively reads TRBD1 or TRBD2 (5 bases each). With 0 bases removed from V and 2 bases from J, the gap between germline ends came to 11 bases. The CDR3 totals 15 residues. CDR3 sequence: CASSLAGVLTYEQYF. The CDR3 nucleotides read TGTGCCAGCAGTTTAGCGGGGGTGTTGACCTACGAGCAGTACTTC.

Ten or more counts support this clonotype. V and J are TRBV20-1 and TRBJ2-7; D is unresolved. This CDR3 is built from 12 residues. V lost 2 bases and J lost 1, with 6 bases in between. CDR1 is DFQATT and CDR2 is SNEGSKA in the germline V gene (reference sequence). This chain's CDR3 is CSARSDSYEQYF. The CDR3 bases are TGCAGTGCTAGAAGTGATTCCTACGAGCAGTACTTC.

There are a few counts of this clonotype. This chain joins TRBV7-9 and TRBJ2-2, with TRBD1 as a possible D gene (6 bases). V lost 5 bases and J lost 6, with 16 bases in between. CDR1 and CDR2 (germline): SEHNR, FQNEAQ (reference sequence). The CDR3 totals 15 residues. For the CDR3, the DNA is TGTGCCAGCAGCAGAGGGGCAGGGGAGTCCGGGGAGCTGTTTTTT. Protein sequence: CASSRGAGESGELFF.